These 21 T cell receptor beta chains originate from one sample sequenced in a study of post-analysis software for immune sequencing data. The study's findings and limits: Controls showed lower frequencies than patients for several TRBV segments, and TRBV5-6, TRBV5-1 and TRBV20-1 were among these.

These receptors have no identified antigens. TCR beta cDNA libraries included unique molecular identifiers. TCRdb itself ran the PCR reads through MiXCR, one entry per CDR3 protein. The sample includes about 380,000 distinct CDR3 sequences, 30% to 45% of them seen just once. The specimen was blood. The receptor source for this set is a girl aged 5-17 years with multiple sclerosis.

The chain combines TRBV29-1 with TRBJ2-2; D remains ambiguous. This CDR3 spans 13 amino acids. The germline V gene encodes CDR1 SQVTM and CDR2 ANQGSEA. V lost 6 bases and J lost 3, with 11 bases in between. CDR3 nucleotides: TGCAGCGTGGGTGGACCAGACACCGGGGAGCTGTTTTTT. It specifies CSVGGPDTGELFF.

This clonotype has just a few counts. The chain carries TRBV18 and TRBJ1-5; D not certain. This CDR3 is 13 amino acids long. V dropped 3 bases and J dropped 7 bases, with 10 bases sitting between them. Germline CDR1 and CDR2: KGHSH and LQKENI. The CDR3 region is CASSPNSGQPQHF. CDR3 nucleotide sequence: TGTGCCAGCTCACCGAACTCAGGACAGCCCCAGCATTTT.

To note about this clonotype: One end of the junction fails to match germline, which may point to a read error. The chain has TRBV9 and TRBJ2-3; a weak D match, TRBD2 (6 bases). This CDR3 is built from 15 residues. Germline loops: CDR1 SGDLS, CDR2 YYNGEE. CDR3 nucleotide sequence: TGTGCCAGCAGCGCGGACGGAGGGCTCACAGATACGCGGTATTTT. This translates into CASSADGGLTDTRYF.

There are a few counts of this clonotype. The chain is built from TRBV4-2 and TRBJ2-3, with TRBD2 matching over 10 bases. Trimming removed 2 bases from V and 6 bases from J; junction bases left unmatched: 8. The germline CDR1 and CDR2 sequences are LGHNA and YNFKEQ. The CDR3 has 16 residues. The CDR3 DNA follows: TGTGCCAGCAGCCAATCAAAGCGGGGGGGCTTGGATACGCAGTATTTT. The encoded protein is CASSQSKRGGLDTQYF.

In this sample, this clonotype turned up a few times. The CDR3 DNA sequence: TGTGCCAGCTCCTCAGGGGGGGCAGAGCAGTTCTTC. Amino acid sequence: CASSSGGAEQFF. This sequence joins TRBV12-3 or TRBV12-4 and TRBJ2-1; either TRBD1 or TRBD2 may fit D (7 bases each). The CDR3 is 12 amino acids. The V end was cut by 8 bases, the J end by 10 bases, with 15 bases between.

The CDR3 nucleotides read TGCGCCAGCAGCTTGGAACCAGCCACAGATACGCAGTATTTT. This translates into CASSLEPATDTQYF. The chain combines TRBV5-1 with TRBJ2-3; D ambiguous. Per the germline V gene, CDR1 is SGHRS and CDR2 is YFSETQ. This CDR3 spans 14 amino acids. With 0 bases removed from V and 2 bases from J, the gap between germline ends came to 7 bases.

CDR3 protein: CASRRGAAYEQYF. The CDR3 DNA reads TGTGCCAGCAGACGAGGGGCAGCCTACGAGCAGTACTTC. The V call is TRBV6-5, the J call TRBJ2-7, with D perhaps assigned TRBD1 or TRBD2 (5 bases each). CDR1 and CDR2 from the germline V gene are MNHEY and SVGAGI. V lost 6 bases and J lost 2, with 11 bases in between. The CDR3 is 13 residues long.

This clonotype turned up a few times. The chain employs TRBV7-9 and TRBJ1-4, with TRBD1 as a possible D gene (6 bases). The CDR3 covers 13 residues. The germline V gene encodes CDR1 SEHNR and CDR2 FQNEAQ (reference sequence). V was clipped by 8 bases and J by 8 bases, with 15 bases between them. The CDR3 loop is CASLKGGEEKLFF. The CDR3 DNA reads TGTGCCAGCCTGAAGGGGGGGGAGGAAAAACTGTTTTTT.

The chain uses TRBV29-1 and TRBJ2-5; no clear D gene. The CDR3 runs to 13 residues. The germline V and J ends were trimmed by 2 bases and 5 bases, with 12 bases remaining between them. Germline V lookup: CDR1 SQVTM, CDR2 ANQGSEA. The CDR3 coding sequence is TGCAGCGTTGAATCTACAGCTCGGGAGACCCAGTACTTC. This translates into CSVESTARETQYF.

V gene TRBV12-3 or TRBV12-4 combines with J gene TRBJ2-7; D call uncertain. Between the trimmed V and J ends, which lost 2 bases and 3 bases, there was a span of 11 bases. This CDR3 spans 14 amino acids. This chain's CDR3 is CASSLPGTNYEQYF. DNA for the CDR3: TGTGCCAGCAGTTTACCCGGCACTAACTACGAGCAGTACTTC.

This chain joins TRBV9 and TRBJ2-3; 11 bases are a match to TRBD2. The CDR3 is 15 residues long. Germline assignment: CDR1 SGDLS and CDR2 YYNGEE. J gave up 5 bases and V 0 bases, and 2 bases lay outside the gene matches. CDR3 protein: CASSVDSGGGDTQYF. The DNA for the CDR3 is TGTGCCAGCAGCGTAGATAGCGGGGGGGGAGATACGCAGTATTTT.

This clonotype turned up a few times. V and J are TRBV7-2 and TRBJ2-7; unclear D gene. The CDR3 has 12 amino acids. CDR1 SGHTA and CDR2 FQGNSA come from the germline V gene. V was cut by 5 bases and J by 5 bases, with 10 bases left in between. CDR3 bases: TGTGCCAGCAGCCCGCAGCTCCACGAGCAGTACTTC. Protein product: CASSPQLHEQYF.

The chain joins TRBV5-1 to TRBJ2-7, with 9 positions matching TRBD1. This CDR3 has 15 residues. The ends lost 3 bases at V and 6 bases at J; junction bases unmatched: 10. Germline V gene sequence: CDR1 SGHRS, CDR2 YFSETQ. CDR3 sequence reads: CASSWGTGRTGEQYF. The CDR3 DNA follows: TGCGCCAGCAGCTGGGGGACAGGGAGGACAGGCGAGCAGTACTTC.

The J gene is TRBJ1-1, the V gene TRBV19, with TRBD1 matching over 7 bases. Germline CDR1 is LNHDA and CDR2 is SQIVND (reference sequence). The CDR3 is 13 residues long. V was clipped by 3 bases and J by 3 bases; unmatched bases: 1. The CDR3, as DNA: TGTGCCAGTAGTATTCAGGGGGACACTGAAGCTTTCTTT. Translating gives CASSIQGDTEAFF.

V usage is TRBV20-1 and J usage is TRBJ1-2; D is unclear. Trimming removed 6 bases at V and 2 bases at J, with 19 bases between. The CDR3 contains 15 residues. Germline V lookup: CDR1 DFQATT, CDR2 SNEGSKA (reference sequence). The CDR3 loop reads CSALLFKGGNYGYTF. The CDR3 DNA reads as TGCAGTGCCCTACTATTCAAAGGAGGGAACTATGGCTACACCTTC.

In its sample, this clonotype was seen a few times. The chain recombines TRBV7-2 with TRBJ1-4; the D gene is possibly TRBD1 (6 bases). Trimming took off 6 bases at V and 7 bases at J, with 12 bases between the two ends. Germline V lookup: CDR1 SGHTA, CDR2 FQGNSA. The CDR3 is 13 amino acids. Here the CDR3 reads CASRSGGGEKLFF. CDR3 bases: TGTGCCAGCAGAAGTGGAGGGGGTGAAAAACTGTTTTTT.

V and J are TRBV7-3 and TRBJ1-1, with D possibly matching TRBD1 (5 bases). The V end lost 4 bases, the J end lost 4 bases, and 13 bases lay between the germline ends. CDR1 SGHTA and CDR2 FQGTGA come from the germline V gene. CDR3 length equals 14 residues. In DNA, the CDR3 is TGTGCCAGCAGCTCCGGAGGGGCGGGCACTGAAGCTTTCTTT. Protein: CASSSGGAGTEAFF.

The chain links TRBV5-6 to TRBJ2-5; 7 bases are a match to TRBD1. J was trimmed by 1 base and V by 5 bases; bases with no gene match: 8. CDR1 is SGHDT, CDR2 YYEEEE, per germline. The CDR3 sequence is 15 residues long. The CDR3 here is CASREDPGGQETQYF. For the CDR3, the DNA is TGTGCCAGCAGGGAGGATCCAGGGGGCCAAGAGACCCAGTACTTC.

The CDR3 spells CASALGPYGYTF. The CDR3 coding sequence is TGTGCCAGCGCCCTGGGACCTTATGGCTACACCTTC. This chain joins TRBV12-3 or TRBV12-4 and TRBJ1-2, with a possible D match to TRBD1 (5 bases). The CDR3 sequence is 12 residues long. Between the trimmed V and J ends, which lost 8 bases and 5 bases, there was a span of 12 bases.

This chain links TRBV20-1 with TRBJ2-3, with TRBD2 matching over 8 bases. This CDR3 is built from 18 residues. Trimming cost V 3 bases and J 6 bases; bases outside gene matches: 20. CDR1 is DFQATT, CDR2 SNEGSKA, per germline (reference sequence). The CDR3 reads CSASSTRGAGVLGDTQYF. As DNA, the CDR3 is TGCAGTGCTAGCTCCACAAGAGGAGCGGGGGTCCTGGGGGATACGCAGTATTTT.

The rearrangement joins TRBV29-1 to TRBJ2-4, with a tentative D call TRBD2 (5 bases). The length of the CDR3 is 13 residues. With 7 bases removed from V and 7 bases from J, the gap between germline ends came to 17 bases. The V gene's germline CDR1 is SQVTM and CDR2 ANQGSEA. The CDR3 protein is CSGISRGENIQYF. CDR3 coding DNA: TGCAGCGGTATTTCCCGGGGAGAGAACATTCAGTACTTC.